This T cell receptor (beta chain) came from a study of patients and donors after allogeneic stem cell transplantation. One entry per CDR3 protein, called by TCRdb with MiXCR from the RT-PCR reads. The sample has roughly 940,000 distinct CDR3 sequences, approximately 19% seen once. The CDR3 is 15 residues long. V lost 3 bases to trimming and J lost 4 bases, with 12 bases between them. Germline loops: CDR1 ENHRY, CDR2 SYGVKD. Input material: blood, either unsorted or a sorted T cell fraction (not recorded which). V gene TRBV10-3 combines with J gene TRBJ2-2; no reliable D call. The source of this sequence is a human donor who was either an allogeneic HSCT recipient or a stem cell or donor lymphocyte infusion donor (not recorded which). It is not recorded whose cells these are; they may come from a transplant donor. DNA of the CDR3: TGTGCCATCAGTGATGGGGTAAAGGGCACCGGGGAGCTGTTTTTT. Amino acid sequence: CAISDGVKGTGELFF.